One and the same sample provided the 30 T cell receptor beta chains below, sequenced in a study of beta chain features in type 1 diabetes. The antigens of these receptors remain unknown. General observations from the study: Moderately but significantly shorter TCRB CDR3s were found in Type 1 diabetes patients in all four CD4+ subsets.

Sequenced material consisted of expressed TCRB transcripts (all of the isolated RNA was reverse transcribed). Only in-frame clones appear in the TCRdb table, and some are missing; sequencing was by immunoSEQ multiplex PCR. The top ten hold around 0.04% of the sample, which has about 660,000 clones, more than 13% seen once. Source material: naive CD4+ T cells from blood. The receptor set was obtained from a man aged 18-30 years with type 1 diabetes.

The rearrangement links TRBV4-1 to TRBJ2-5, with D hard to call. Germline CDR1 reads MGHRA; CDR2 reads YSYEKL. The CDR3 has 15 amino acids. Deletions cut 0 bases from V and 0 bases from J, with 8 bases between. CDR3 coding DNA: TGCGCCAGCAGCCAAGATTCGGCCAACCAAGAGACCCAGTACTTC. Translated, it gives CASSQDSANQETQYF.

Only a few counts were recorded for this clone. The chain carries TRBV29-1 and TRBJ1-2; D is unresolved. Germline V gene data show CDR1 as SQVTM and CDR2 as ANQGSEA. CDR3 length equals 8 residues. The CDR3 DNA sequence: TGCAGTCGCGTCGGCTACACCTTC. Translated, it gives CSRVGYTF.

This clone was detected only a few times. The V and J genes are TRBV13 and TRBJ2-7; no clear D gene. CDR1 is PRHDT, CDR2 FYEKMQ, per germline (reference sequence). This CDR3 contains 13 residues. Trimming removed 2 bases at V and 3 bases at J, with 8 bases between. This chain's CDR3 is CASSLNRDYEQYF. For the CDR3, the DNA is TGTGCCAGCAGCTTAAACCGAGACTACGAGCAGTACTTC.

The chain employs TRBV6-6 and TRBJ2-5, with 7 bases aligning to TRBD2. Germline CDR1 MNHNY, CDR2 SVGAGI (reference sequence). V trimming: 0 bases; J trimming: 7 bases; junction bases outside the gene matches: 2. CDR3 size: 13 residues. CDR3 region: CASSYSREGTQYF. The CDR3 coding sequence is TGTGCCAGCAGTTACTCCAGGGAGGGGACCCAGTACTTC.

This chain connects TRBV9 to TRBJ1-2; 9 positions agree with TRBD1. Unmatched junction bases numbered 9, after V lost 4 bases and J lost 5 bases. CDR1 SGDLS and CDR2 YYNGEE come from the germline V gene. The CDR3 runs 15 residues. In DNA, the CDR3 is TGTGCCAGCAGCAAACAGGGGGCTAAGGGGTATGGCTACACCTTC. Translating it yields CASSKQGAKGYGYTF.

This clone was recorded a few times. The rearrangement links TRBV30 to TRBJ2-3, with D unclear. Germline-derived CDR1 and CDR2 are GTSNPN and SVGIG (reference sequence). CDR3 length equals 14 residues. Trimming cost V 2 bases and J 3 bases, with 12 bases left between them. The DNA of the CDR3 is TGTGCCTGGAGTTTAGCAAGGGTTACAGATACGCAGTATTTT. Encoded protein: CAWSLARVTDTQYF.

The CDR3 DNA reads as TGTGCCAGCAGCGTAGATCACGGCGGATACAATGAGCAGTTCTTC. The encoded protein is CASSVDHGGYNEQFF. The chain couples TRBV9 to TRBJ2-1, with D uncertain. Germline CDR1 is SGDLS and CDR2 is YYNGEE. This CDR3 spans 15 amino acids. Trimming removed 0 bases from V and 4 bases from J, with 11 bases in between.

This clone was detected a few times. This chain links TRBV4-2 with TRBJ2-7; TRBD2 matches at 8 bases. Unmatched junction bases numbered 9, after V lost 1 base and J lost 4 bases. CDR3 size: 16 residues. Germline CDR1 is LGHNA and CDR2 is YNFKEQ. The CDR3 nucleotides read TGTGCCAGCAGCCAAGGCGGCGGGGGGCCTTTATACGAGCAGTACTTC. Its translation: CASSQGGGGPLYEQYF.

V usage is TRBV7-3 and J usage is TRBJ2-7, with 9 bases fitting TRBD1. Germline assignment: CDR1 SGHTA and CDR2 FQGTGA. The CDR3 spans 13 residues. After removal of 4 bases from V and 6 bases from J, the junction contained 4 bases not matched to a gene. DNA for the CDR3: TGTGCCAGCAGCTGGGACAGGGAAAGCGAGCAGTACTTC. It codes for CASSWDRESEQYF.

The gene calls are TRBV5-4 and TRBJ2-1, with 9 positions matching TRBD1. Germline V lookup: CDR1 SGHNT, CDR2 YYREEE (reference sequence). The CDR3 contains 16 residues. The junction had 9 bases not matched to a gene; V was cut back by 4 bases and J by 4 bases. The CDR3 reads CASSIRQGGLYNEQFF. DNA for the CDR3: TGTGCCAGCAGCATCCGACAGGGGGGGTTATACAATGAGCAGTTCTTC.

The chain links TRBV7-2 to TRBJ2-2, with 7 bases lining up with TRBD1. V dropped 5 bases and J dropped 2; count of bases not matched to a gene: 5. Germline V gene sequence: CDR1 SGHTA, CDR2 FQGNSA. There are 15 residues in the CDR3. DNA for the CDR3: TGTGCCAGCAGCATCTACAGGGGCAACACCGGGGAGCTGTTTTTT. Amino acid sequence: CASSIYRGNTGELFF. Full variable domain (rest looked up from reference TRBV7-2 and TRBJ2-2): GAGVSQSPSNKVTEKGKDVELRCDPISGHTALYWYRQSLGQGLEFLIYFQGNSAPDKSGLPSDRFSAERTGGSVSTLTIQRTQQEDSAVYLCASSIYRGNTGELFFGEGSRLTVL.

This clone was detected a few times. The chain uses TRBV28 and TRBJ1-1; unclear D gene. Germline V gene lookup returns CDR1 MDHEN and CDR2 SYDVKM. Trimming took off 2 bases at V and 0 bases at J, with 7 bases between the two ends. This CDR3 has 14 residues. DNA for the CDR3: TGTGCCAGCAGTTTACATTCCGTGAACACTGAAGCTTTCTTT. This translates into CASSLHSVNTEAFF. Based on the CDR3 plus reference TRBV28 and TRBJ1-1, the full variable domain is DVKVTQSSRYLVKRTGEKVFLECVQDMDHENMFWYRQDPGLGLRLIYFSYDVKMKEKGDIPEGYSVSREKKERFSLILESASTNQTSMYLCASSLHSVNTEAFFGQGTRLTVV.

There are a few counts of this clone. The chain uses TRBV7-2 and TRBJ2-3; 12 bases are a match to TRBD2. Germline loops: CDR1 SGHTA, CDR2 FQGNSA. The CDR3 length is 16 residues. J was trimmed by 2 bases and V by 5 bases; bases with no gene match: 5. This chain's CDR3 is CASSPRLAGVTDTQYF. The CDR3 nucleotides read TGTGCCAGCAGCCCTAGACTAGCGGGGGTCACAGATACGCAGTATTTT.

This clone was detected a few times. V and J are TRBV29-1 and TRBJ1-2; TRBD1 matches at 10 bases. The V gene end was trimmed by 5 bases and the J gene end by 5 bases; junction bases not matched to a gene: 11. The CDR3 sequence is 15 residues long. Germline CDR1 is SQVTM and CDR2 is ANQGSEA. CDR3 bases: TGCAGCGTTCAACCACTAAGACAGGGGGCATATGGCTACACCTTC. Amino acids: CSVQPLRQGAYGYTF.

The table lists this clone with a few counts. This chain links TRBV5-4 with TRBJ1-1; TRBD1 matches at 7 bases. With V trimmed by 5 bases and J by 0 bases, 7 bases remained unmatched. The germline gives CDR1 SGHNT, CDR2 YYREEE (reference sequence). The CDR3 length is 15 residues. The CDR3 nucleotides are TGTGCCAGCAGGTTTGACAGGGCAGTGAACACTGAAGCTTTCTTT. This encodes CASRFDRAVNTEAFF.

CDR3 coding DNA: TGTGCCAGCAGCTTTTCTTCCGGACTAGCGGGATATCGGTATTTT. Translated: CASSFSSGLAGYRYF. The chain recombines TRBV11-2 with TRBJ2-3, with TRBD2 matching over 12 bases. The V segment lost 3 bases and the J segment 14 bases; nucleotides outside the gene matches: 12. This CDR3 is 15 amino acids long. CDR1 and CDR2 (germline): SGHAT, FQNNGV.

This clone has just a few counts. V and J are TRBV7-3 and TRBJ2-3, with D perhaps matching TRBD2 (5 bases). CDR1 SGHTA and CDR2 FQGTGA come from the germline V gene. This CDR3 is 15 amino acids long. V was clipped by 5 bases and J by 2 bases, with 14 bases between them. In DNA form, the CDR3 reads TGTGCCAGCAGCCCCGGAGGCACAAACACAGATACGCAGTATTTT. Encoded protein: CASSPGGTNTDTQYF.

The chain employs TRBV28 and TRBJ2-2, with 10 positions matching TRBD1. Unmatched junction bases numbered 7, after V lost 4 bases and J lost 5 bases. CDR3 length equals 16 residues. Germline V gene data show CDR1 as MDHEN and CDR2 as SYDVKM. CDR3 in amino acids: CASSSPGQGMTGELFF. The CDR3 DNA reads TGTGCCAGCAGTTCTCCGGGACAGGGGATGACCGGGGAGCTGTTTTTT. The full variable domain, its missing parts supplied by reference TRBV28 and TRBJ2-2, is DVKVTQSSRYLVKRTGEKVFLECVQDMDHENMFWYRQDPGLGLRLIYFSYDVKMKEKGDIPEGYSVSREKKERFSLILESASTNQTSMYLCASSSPGQGMTGELFFGEGSRLTVL.

V gene TRBV28 combines with J gene TRBJ2-1; TRBD2 is a possible D gene (5 bases). CDR3 length: 14 amino acids. CDR1 and CDR2 from the germline V gene are MDHEN and SYDVKM. Trimming removed 4 bases from V and 3 bases from J, with 10 bases in between. DNA of the CDR3: TGTGCCAGCAGTTATCAGCGGCTCTACAATGAGCAGTTCTTC. Translated: CASSYQRLYNEQFF.

The chain joins TRBV27 to TRBJ1-2; the match to TRBD1 covers 10 bases. The CDR3 totals 14 residues. Trimming took 6 bases from V and 7 from J; bases not matched to a gene: 8. Germline CDR1 reads MNHEY; CDR2 reads SMNVEV (reference sequence). Here the CDR3 reads CASSSPGQGSGYTF. Written as DNA, the CDR3 is TGTGCCAGCAGCTCCCCGGGACAGGGGAGTGGCTACACCTTC.

This chain uses TRBV14 with TRBJ1-1; D is perhaps TRBD1 (5 bases). The germline V and J ends were trimmed by 1 base and 0 bases, with 12 bases remaining between them. Germline CDR1 is SGHDN and CDR2 is FVKESK. The CDR3 is made up of 16 amino acids. The CDR3 sequence is CASSQVRGPMNTEAFF. CDR3 bases: TGTGCCAGCAGCCAAGTACGGGGACCTATGAACACTGAAGCTTTCTTT.

This chain uses TRBV15 with TRBJ2-3; TRBD2 matches 7 bases. Unmatched junction bases numbered 15, after V lost 2 bases and J lost 4 bases. CDR1 is LNHNV and CDR2 is YYDKDF in the germline V gene (reference sequence). The CDR3 runs to 18 residues. The CDR3 nucleotides read TGTGCCACCAGCAGATTCAGAGGGCGGGGAGGGCCCGCAGATACGCAGTATTTT. Protein sequence: CATSRFRGRGGPADTQYF.

The rearrangement links TRBV5-4 to TRBJ2-7; 8 bases align to TRBD2. The trim removed 4 bases at V and 5 bases at J, leaving 8 bases unmatched. The germline V gene encodes CDR1 SGHNT and CDR2 YYREEE (reference sequence). This CDR3 has 14 residues. CDR3: CASSMTGGAHEQYF. CDR3 coding DNA: TGTGCCAGCAGCATGACCGGGGGGGCCCACGAGCAGTACTTC.

The chain joins TRBV7-2 to TRBJ2-5, with D perhaps assigned TRBD1 or TRBD2 (6 bases each). The length of the CDR3 is 14 residues. Germline CDR1 SGHTA, CDR2 FQGNSA. V gave up 5 bases and J gave up 4 bases, with 14 bases separating them. CDR3 DNA: TGTGCCAGCAGCATACAGGGAGGCCGAGAGACCCAGTACTTC. Its translation is CASSIQGGRETQYF.

This clone was observed a few times. The V gene is TRBV25-1, the J gene TRBJ1-5; 9 nucleotides line up with TRBD1. The CDR3 runs to 15 residues. V was clipped by 3 bases and J by 5 bases; unmatched bases: 5. The germline gives CDR1 MGHDK, CDR2 SYGVNS. The CDR3 region is CASSEGGTGHQPQHF. The CDR3 DNA sequence: TGTGCCAGCAGTGAGGGCGGGACAGGGCATCAGCCCCAGCATTTT.

V is TRBV7-2 and J is TRBJ1-2; D may be TRBD1 (5 bases). The CDR3 is made up of 15 amino acids. With 4 bases removed from V and 5 bases from J, the gap between germline ends came to 17 bases. From germline, CDR1 is SGHTA and CDR2 FQGNSA. CDR3: CASSSVRGGAYGYTF. The CDR3 DNA reads as TGTGCCAGCAGCTCTGTTCGAGGAGGGGCATATGGCTACACCTTC.

This clone was seen a handful of times. The rearrangement joins TRBV2 to TRBJ2-7, with 8 bases lining up with TRBD2. The CDR3 is 14 residues long. Germline loops: CDR1 SNHLY, CDR2 FYNNEI. V lost 7 bases and J lost 3; bases outside the gene matches: 8. The CDR3 region is CASKGTGGFYEQYF. DNA of the CDR3: TGTGCCAGCAAAGGAACGGGAGGGTTCTACGAGCAGTACTTC.

This chain links TRBV6-6 with TRBJ2-3; 9 nucleotides match TRBD2. Germline lookup yields CDR1 MNHNY and CDR2 SVGAGI (reference sequence). V lost 6 bases and J lost 4; bases outside the gene matches: 5. This CDR3 is 14 amino acids long. The CDR3 sequence is CASRRGGAADTQYF. The CDR3 DNA is TGTGCCAGCAGGCGGGGGGGAGCGGCAGATACGCAGTATTTT.

This clone was detected only a few times. V usage is TRBV7-9 and J usage is TRBJ1-6; D gene unclear. Trimming pared 5 bases from V and 7 bases from J, leaving 12 bases between. The CDR3 runs 14 residues. The germline V gene has CDR1 SEHNR and CDR2 FQNEAQ (reference sequence). For the CDR3, the DNA is TGTGCCAGCAGCCCCGCACTTGGGAATTCACCCCTCCACTTT. Translation gives CASSPALGNSPLHF.

This clone was found a few times. This chain joins TRBV9 and TRBJ2-4; D is possibly TRBD2 (7 bases). Germline lookup yields CDR1 SGDLS and CDR2 YYNGEE. The CDR3 loop spans 16 amino acids. V lost 0 bases, J lost 8 bases, and 18 bases lay in between. CDR3 region: CASSVAPGQGRDIQYF. The CDR3 nucleotides read TGTGCCAGCAGCGTAGCCCCGGGACAAGGGAGGGACATTCAGTACTTC.